The next 9 T cell receptor beta chains were all read from a single sample in a study of blood T cell repertoires in COVID-19. Produced via immunoSEQ multiplex PCR; TCRdb's table is partial and in-frame only. Of about 150,000 clones in the sample, under 95% were seen once. Specimen: peripheral blood. These receptors came from a man in his fifties or sixties with acute or convalescent COVID-19.

This chain joins TRBV9 and TRBJ2-1; TRBD2 matches at 8 bases. The V gene end was trimmed by 0 bases and the J gene end by 4 bases; junction bases not matched to a gene: 3. Germline CDR1 reads SGDLS; CDR2 reads YYNGEE. This CDR3 comprises 15 residues. CDR3 nucleotide sequence: TGTGCCAGCAGCGTAGCGGGGGGGGAGTACAATGAGCAGTTCTTC. Its protein is CASSVAGGEYNEQFF.

This chain links TRBV27 with TRBJ2-3; maybe TRBD2 (5 bases). This CDR3 has 17 residues. The germline V gene encodes CDR1 MNHEY and CDR2 SMNVEV (reference sequence). V lost 0 bases to trimming and J lost 0 bases, with 13 bases between them. The CDR3 protein is CASSLSVSALSTDTQYF. The CDR3 DNA follows: TGTGCCAGCAGTTTATCGGTTAGCGCCCTAAGCACAGATACGCAGTATTTT.

The gene calls are TRBV11-2 and TRBJ2-5, with TRBD2 as a possible D gene (6 bases). Germline V lookup: CDR1 SGHAT, CDR2 FQNNGV. V gave up 2 bases and J gave up 5 bases, with 9 bases separating them. The length of the CDR3 is 13 residues. This chain's CDR3 is CASSLRGTETQYF. The CDR3 region has the DNA TGTGCCAGCAGCTTACGGGGGACGGAGACCCAGTACTTC. Full variable domain (rest looked up from reference TRBV11-2 and TRBJ2-5): EAGVAQSPRYKIIEKRQSVAFWCNPISGHATLYWYQQILGQGPKLLIQFQNNGVVDDSQLPKDRFSAERLKGVDSTLKIQPAKLEDSAVYLCASSLRGTETQYFGPGTRLLVL.

The chain joins TRBV6-5 to TRBJ1-6; TRBD1 matches at 7 bases. Germline V CDR1 and CDR2: MNHEY, SVGAGI. With 2 bases clipped from V and 7 bases from J, the junction kept 2 bases outside the gene matches. The CDR3 length is 14 residues. CDR3 residues: CASSYRQGNSPLHF. CDR3 nucleotides: TGTGCCAGCAGTTACCGACAGGGAAATTCACCCCTCCACTTT.

The V gene is TRBV19, the J gene TRBJ1-1; the D gene is possibly TRBD1 (5 bases). The CDR3 covers 15 residues. V dropped 4 bases and J dropped 1 base, with 13 bases sitting between them. CDR1 and CDR2 from the germline V gene are LNHDA and SQIVND (reference sequence). The CDR3 DNA reads TGTGCCAGTAGTACATATGCCGGACAGAACACTGAAGCTTTCTTT. Encoded protein: CASSTYAGQNTEAFF.

The chain recombines TRBV28 with TRBJ2-7; TRBD1 agrees at 9 bases. Germline loops: CDR1 MDHEN, CDR2 SYDVKM. J gave up 0 bases and V 6 bases, and 3 bases lay outside the gene matches. The CDR3 extends over 14 amino acids. CDR3 DNA sequence: TGTGCCAGCAGGATGACAGGGGGCTCCTACGAGCAGTACTTC. Residues: CASRMTGGSYEQYF.

There are a few counts of this clone. J is TRBJ1-3 and V is TRBV4-2, with D tentatively TRBD1 (6 bases). V was shortened by 0 bases and J by 4 bases, with 13 bases between the two germline ends. Per germline, CDR1 LGHNA and CDR2 YNFKEQ. There are 16 residues in the CDR3. The CDR3 DNA sequence: TGTGCCAGCAGCCAAGAGGCGGGGGGCGAAGGAAACACCATATATTTT. Its translation: CASSQEAGGEGNTIYF.

The chain combines TRBV14 with TRBJ2-7; 8 bases map to TRBD1. Germline V gene lookup returns CDR1 SGHDN and CDR2 FVKESK. V lost 1 base and J lost 7; bases outside the gene matches: 9. This CDR3 is 15 amino acids long. The CDR3, as DNA: TGTGCCAGCAGCCAAGCACTGACAGGGGTAGGTGAGCAGTACTTC. Its translation is CASSQALTGVGEQYF.

The chain employs TRBV19 and TRBJ1-2; 8 bases agree with TRBD1. CDR1 LNHDA and CDR2 SQIVND come from the germline V gene (reference sequence). The CDR3 runs 17 residues. V lost 9 bases and J lost 1; bases outside the gene matches: 16. DNA of the CDR3: TGTGCCAGCAAAAAGAGGGCAGGGGGCACGATTAACTATGGCTACACCTTC. It specifies CASKKRAGGTINYGYTF.